This T cell receptor beta chain derives from a study of OX40 agonist ivuxolimab in advanced cancers. Whole-study context: The dose-escalation group included hepatocellular carcinoma, melanoma, renal cell carcinoma and head and neck cancer. Allowance was made for prior anti-PD-1, anti-PD-L1 or anti-CTLA-4 therapy, and about 40% had some.

Here immunoSEQ multiplex PCR was the method, and the copy in TCRdb shows in-frame clones only, minus some. The table has 65,000 to 80,000 clones, about 89% seen once. Study-wide points: The average count of expanded clones was higher among CD8+ T cells than among CD4+.

Germline CDR1 and CDR2: GTSNPN and SVGIG (reference sequence). The length of the CDR3 is 11 residues. The V gene lost 5 bases and the J gene lost 4 bases, with 6 bases spanning the gap. Autoimmune disease history or systemic immunosuppression led to patients being barred. About this clone: Its antigen is as yet unknown.

The sample consisted of CD4+ or CD8+ T cells sorted from blood, taken in a trial of the OX40 agonist ivuxolimab. This receptor was taken from an adult with an advanced solid tumor such as melanoma, head and neck, liver or kidney cancer. The rearrangement uses TRBV30 and TRBJ1-3; possibly TRBD1 for D (6 bases). The CDR3 region has the DNA TGTGCCTGGGACAGGGGAAACACCATATATTTT. Its translation: CAWDRGNTIYF.